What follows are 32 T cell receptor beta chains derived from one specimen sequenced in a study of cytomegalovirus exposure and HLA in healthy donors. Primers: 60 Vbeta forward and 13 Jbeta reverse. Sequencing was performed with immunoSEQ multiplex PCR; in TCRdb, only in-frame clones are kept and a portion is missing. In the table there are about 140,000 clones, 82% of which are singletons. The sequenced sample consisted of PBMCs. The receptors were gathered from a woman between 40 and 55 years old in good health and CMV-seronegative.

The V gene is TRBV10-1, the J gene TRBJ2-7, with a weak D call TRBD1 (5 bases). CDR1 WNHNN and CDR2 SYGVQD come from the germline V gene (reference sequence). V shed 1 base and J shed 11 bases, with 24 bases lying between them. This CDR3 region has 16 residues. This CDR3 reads CASSEFGIPSSLDKYF. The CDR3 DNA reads TGCGCCAGCAGTGAGTTTGGGATCCCCTCCTCCCTGGACAAGTACTTC.

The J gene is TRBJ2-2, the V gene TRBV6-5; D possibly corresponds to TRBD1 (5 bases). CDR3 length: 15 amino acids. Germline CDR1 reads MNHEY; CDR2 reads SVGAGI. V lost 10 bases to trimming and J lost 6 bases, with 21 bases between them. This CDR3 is CATTLTDAGPGELFF. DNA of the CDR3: TGTGCCACCACTCTCACAGACGCAGGGCCCGGGGAGCTGTTTTTT.

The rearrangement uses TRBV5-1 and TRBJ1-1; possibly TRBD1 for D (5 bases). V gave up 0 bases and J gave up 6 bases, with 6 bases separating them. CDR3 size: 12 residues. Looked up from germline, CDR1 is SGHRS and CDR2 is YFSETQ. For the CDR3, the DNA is TGCGCCAGCAGCTTGGGCAGGGCTGAAGCTTTCTTT. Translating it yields CASSLGRAEAFF.

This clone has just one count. DNA of the CDR3: TGTGCCAGCAGCTTGGACAGGGACACTGAAGCTTTCTTT. This sequence encodes CASSLDRDTEAFF. V usage is TRBV5-8 and J usage is TRBJ1-1; a weak D match, TRBD1 (6 bases). With 0 bases removed from V and 3 bases from J, the gap between germline ends came to 6 bases. Germline V gene lookup returns CDR1 SGHTS and CDR2 YDEGEE. The CDR3 has 13 amino acids.

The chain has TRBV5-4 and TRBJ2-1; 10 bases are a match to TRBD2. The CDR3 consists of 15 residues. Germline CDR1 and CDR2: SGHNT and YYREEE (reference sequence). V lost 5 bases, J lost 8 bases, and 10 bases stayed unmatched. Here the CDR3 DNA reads TGTGCCAGCAGACAGCTAGCGGGAGTTTTAGATGAGCAGTTCTTC. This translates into CASRQLAGVLDEQFF.

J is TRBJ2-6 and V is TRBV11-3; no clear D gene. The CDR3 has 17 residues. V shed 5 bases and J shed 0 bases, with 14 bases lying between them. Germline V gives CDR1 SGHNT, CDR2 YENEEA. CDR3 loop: CASSTGSLSSGANVLTF. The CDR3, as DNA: TGTGCCAGCAGCACCGGTTCCCTAAGCTCTGGGGCCAACGTCCTGACTTTC.

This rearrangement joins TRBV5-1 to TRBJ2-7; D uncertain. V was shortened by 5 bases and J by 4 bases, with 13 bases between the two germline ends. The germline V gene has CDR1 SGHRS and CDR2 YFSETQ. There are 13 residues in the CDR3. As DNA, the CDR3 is TGCGCCAGCAGAGATCCACCCCGGTACGAGCAGTACTTC. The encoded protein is CASRDPPRYEQYF.

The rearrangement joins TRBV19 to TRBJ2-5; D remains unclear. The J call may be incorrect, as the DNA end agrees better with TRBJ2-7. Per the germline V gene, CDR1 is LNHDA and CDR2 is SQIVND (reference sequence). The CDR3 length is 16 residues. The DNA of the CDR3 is TGTGCCAGTAGTGAGAGAGAAGTAGGAGCCATCTACGAGCAGTACTTC. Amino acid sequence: CASSEREVGAIYEQYF.

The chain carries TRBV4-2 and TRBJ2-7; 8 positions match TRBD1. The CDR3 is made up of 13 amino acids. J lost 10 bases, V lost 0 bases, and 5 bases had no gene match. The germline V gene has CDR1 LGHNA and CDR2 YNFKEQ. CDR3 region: CASSQEKGQGQYF. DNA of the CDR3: TGTGCCAGCAGCCAAGAGAAAGGACAGGGCCAGTACTTC.

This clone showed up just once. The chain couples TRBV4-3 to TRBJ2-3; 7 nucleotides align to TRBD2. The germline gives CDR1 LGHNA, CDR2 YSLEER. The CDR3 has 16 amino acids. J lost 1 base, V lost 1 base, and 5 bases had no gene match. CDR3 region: CASSQVREWGTDTQYF. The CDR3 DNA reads TGCGCCAGCAGCCAAGTGCGGGAGTGGGGCACAGATACGCAGTATTTT.

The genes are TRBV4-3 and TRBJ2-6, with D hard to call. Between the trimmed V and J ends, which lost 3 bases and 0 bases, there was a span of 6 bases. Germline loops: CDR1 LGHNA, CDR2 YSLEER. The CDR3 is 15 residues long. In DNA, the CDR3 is TGCGCCAGCAGCCATCGACACTCTGGGGCCAACGTCCTGACTTTC. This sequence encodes CASSHRHSGANVLTF.

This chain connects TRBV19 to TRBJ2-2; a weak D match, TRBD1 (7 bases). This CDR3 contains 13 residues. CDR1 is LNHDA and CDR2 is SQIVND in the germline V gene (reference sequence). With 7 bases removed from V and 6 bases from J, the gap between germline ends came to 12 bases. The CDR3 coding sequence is TGTGCCAGTACTCCCAGGGGGGCCGGGGAGCTGTTTTTT. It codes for CASTPRGAGELFF.

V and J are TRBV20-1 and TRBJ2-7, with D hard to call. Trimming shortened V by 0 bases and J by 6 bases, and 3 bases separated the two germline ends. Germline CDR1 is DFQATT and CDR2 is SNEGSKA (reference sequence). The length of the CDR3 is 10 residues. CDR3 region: CSARDLEQYF. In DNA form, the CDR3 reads TGCAGTGCTAGAGATCTCGAGCAGTACTTC.

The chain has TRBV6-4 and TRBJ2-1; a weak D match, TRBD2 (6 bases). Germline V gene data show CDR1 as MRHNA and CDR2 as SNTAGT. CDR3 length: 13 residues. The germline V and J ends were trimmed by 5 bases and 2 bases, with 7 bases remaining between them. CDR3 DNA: TGTGCCAGCAGTAGCGGGCCCTACAATGAGCAGTTCTTC. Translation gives CASSSGPYNEQFF.

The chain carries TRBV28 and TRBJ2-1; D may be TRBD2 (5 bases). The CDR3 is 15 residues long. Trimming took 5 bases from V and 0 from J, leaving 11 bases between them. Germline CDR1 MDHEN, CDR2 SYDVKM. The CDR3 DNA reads TGTGCCAGCAGTCAGACTATAAGCTCCTACAATGAGCAGTTCTTC. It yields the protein CASSQTISSYNEQFF.

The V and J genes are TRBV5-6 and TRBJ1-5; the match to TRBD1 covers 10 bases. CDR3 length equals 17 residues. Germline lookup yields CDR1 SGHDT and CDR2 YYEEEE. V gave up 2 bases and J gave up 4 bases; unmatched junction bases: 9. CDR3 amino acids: CASSFFQRTGGNQPQHF. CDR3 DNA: TGTGCCAGCAGCTTTTTTCAGCGGACAGGGGGGAATCAGCCCCAGCATTTT.

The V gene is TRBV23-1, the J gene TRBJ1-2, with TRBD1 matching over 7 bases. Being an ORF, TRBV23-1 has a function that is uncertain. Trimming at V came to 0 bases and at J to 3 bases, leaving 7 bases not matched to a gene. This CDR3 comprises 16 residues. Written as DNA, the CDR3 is TGCGCCAGCAGTCAATCGAAAAGAGGGGGCGACTATGGCTACACCTTC. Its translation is CASSQSKRGGDYGYTF.

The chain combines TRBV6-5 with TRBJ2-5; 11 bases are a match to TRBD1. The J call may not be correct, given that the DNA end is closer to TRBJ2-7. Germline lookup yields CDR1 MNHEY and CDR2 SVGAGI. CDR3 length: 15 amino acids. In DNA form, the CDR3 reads TGTGCCAGCAGTTCCTCGGGACAGGGGGCCTACGAGCAGTACTTC. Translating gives CASSSSGQGAYEQYF.

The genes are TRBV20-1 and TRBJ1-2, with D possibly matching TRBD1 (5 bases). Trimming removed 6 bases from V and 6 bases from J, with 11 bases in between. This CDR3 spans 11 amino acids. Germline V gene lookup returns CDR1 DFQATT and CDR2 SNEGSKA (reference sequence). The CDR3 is CSARRGDGYTF. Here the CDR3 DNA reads TGCAGTGCGAGGAGGGGCGATGGCTACACCTTC.

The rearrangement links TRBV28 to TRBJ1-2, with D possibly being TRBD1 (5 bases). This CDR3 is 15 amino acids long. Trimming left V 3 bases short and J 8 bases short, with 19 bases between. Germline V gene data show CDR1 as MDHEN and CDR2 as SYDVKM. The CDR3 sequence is CASSFPGSGFNGYTF. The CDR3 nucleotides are TGTGCCAGCAGTTTTCCCGGTTCAGGGTTCAACGGCTACACCTTC.

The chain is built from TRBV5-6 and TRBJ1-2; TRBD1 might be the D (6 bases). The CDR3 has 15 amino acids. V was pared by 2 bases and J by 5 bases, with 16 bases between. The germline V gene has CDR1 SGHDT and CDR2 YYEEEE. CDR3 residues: CASSFLQGFGYGYTF. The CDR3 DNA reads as TGTGCCAGCAGCTTCTTACAGGGATTTGGGTATGGCTACACCTTC.

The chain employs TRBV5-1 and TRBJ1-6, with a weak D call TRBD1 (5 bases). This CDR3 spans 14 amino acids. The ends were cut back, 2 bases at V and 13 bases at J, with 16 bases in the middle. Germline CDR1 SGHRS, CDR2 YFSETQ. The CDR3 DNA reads TGCGCCAGCAGCTTCGGGGGTGGAATTTCGCCCCTCCACTTT. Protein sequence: CASSFGGGISPLHF.

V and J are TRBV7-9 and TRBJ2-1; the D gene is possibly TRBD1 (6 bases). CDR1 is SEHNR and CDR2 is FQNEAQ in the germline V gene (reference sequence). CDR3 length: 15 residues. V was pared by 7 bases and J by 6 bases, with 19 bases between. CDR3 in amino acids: CASTSLTQGRNEQFF. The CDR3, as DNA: TGTGCCAGCACCTCTTTAACTCAGGGGCGCAATGAGCAGTTCTTC.

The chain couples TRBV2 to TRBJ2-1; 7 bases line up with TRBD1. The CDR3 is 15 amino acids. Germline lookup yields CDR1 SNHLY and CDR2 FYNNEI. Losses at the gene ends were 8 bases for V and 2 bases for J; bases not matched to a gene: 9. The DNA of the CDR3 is TGTGCCAGCGAGAAACAGGGGATCCCCTACAATGAGCAGTTCTTC. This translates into CASEKQGIPYNEQFF. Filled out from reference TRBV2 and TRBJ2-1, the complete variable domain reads EPEVTQTPSHQVTQMGQEVILRCVPISNHLYFYWYRQILGQKVEFLVSFYNNEISEKSEIFDDQFSVERPDGSNFTLKIRSTKLEDSAMYFCASEKQGIPYNEQFFGPGTRLTVL.

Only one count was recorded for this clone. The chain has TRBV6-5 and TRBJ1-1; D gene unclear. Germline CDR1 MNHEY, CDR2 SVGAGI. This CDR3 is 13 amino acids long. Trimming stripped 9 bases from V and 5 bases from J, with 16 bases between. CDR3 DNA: TGTGCCAGTCTGGGCCCGACGGGGACTGAAGCTTTCTTT. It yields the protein CASLGPTGTEAFF.

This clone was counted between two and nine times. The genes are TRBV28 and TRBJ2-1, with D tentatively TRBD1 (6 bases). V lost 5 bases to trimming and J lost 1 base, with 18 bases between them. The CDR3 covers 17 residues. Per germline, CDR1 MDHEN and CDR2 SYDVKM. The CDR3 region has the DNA TGTGCCAGCAGTACCAGGACAGTAGTGTCGTCCTACAATGAGCAGTTCTTC. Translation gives CASSTRTVVSSYNEQFF.

CDR3: CASSVNNQPQHF. CDR3 coding DNA: TGTGCCAGCTCAGTCAACAATCAGCCCCAGCATTTT. V usage is TRBV18 and J usage is TRBJ1-5, with D unresolved. V lost 5 bases and J 3 bases, leaving 5 bases between the germline ends. This CDR3 contains 12 residues. The germline CDR1 and CDR2 sequences are KGHSH and LQKENI.

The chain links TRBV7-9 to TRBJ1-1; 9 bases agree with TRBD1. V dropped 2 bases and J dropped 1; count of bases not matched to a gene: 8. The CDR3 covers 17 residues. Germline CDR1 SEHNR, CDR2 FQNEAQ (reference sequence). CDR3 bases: TGTGCCAGCAGCTTACCCTATGGACAGGGGCCGAACACTGAAGCTTTCTTT. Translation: CASSLPYGQGPNTEAFF.

The CDR3 sequence is CASSEAGGTYNEQFF. In nucleotides, the CDR3 is TGTGCCAGCTCCGAGGCGGGAGGGACCTACAATGAGCAGTTCTTC. V is TRBV5-4 and J is TRBJ2-1; 9 bases are shared with TRBD2. The CDR3 has 15 amino acids. V gave up 7 bases and J gave up 2 bases; unmatched junction bases: 7. In germline, CDR1 is SGHNT, CDR2 YYREEE (reference sequence).

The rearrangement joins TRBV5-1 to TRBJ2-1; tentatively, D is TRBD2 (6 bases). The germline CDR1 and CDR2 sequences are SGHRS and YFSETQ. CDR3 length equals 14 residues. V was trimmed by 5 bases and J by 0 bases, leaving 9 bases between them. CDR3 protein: CASRETSSYNEQFF. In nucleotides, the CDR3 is TGCGCCAGCAGAGAGACTAGCTCCTACAATGAGCAGTTCTTC.

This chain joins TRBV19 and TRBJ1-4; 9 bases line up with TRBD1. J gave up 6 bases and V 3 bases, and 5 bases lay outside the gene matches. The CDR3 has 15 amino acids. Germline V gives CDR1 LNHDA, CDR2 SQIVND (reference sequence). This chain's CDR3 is CASSILDRGDEKLFF. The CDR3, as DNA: TGTGCCAGTAGTATCCTAGACAGGGGGGATGAAAAACTGTTTTTT.

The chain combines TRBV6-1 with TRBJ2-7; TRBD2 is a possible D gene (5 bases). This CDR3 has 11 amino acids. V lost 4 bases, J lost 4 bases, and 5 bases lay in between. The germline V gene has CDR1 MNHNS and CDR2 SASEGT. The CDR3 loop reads CASSGGYEQYF. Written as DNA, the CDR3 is TGTGCCAGCAGTGGAGGGTACGAGCAGTACTTC.